The next 11 T cell receptor beta chains were all read from a single sample in a study of OX40 agonist ivuxolimab in advanced cancers. Produced via immunoSEQ multiplex PCR; TCRdb's table is partial and in-frame only. The sample lists about 61,000 clones, approximately 90% occurring once. The sequencing here drew on CD4+ or CD8+ T cells sorted from blood, taken in a trial of the OX40 agonist ivuxolimab. The source is an adult with an advanced solid tumor such as melanoma, head and neck, liver or kidney cancer.

The gene calls are TRBV5-6 and TRBJ2-2, with 7 bases that match TRBD1. CDR3 size: 15 residues. Per the germline V gene, CDR1 is SGHDT and CDR2 is YYEEEE. The trim removed 6 bases at V and 4 bases at J, leaving 9 bases unmatched. The CDR3 here is CASKRDRAATGELFF. The CDR3 nucleotides are TGTGCCAGCAAGCGCGACAGGGCCGCCACCGGGGAGCTGTTTTTT.

The rearrangement joins TRBV6-5 to TRBJ1-2, with D unclear. Between the trimmed V and J ends, which lost 7 bases and 0 bases, there was a span of 12 bases. The germline gives CDR1 MNHEY, CDR2 SVGAGI. This CDR3 comprises 14 residues. The CDR3 nucleotides are TGTGCCAGCAAGCTCCCCGGGACTAACTATGGCTACACCTTC. This gives the protein CASKLPGTNYGYTF.

The chain joins TRBV9 to TRBJ1-2, with D possibly matching TRBD1 (5 bases). From germline, CDR1 is SGDLS and CDR2 YYNGEE. Between the trimmed V and J ends, which lost 0 bases and 7 bases, there was a span of 19 bases. This CDR3 has 16 amino acids. CDR3 in amino acids: CASSVAPGGSRSGYTF. The CDR3, as DNA: TGTGCCAGCAGCGTAGCACCCGGGGGTTCTCGGTCTGGCTACACCTTC. The full variable domain, with the rest looked up from reference TRBV9 and TRBJ1-2, is DSGVTQTPKHLITATGQRVTLRCSPRSGDLSVYWYQQSLDQGLQFLIQYYNGEERAKGNILERFSAQQFPDLHSELNLSSLELGDSALYFCASSVAPGGSRSGYTFGSGTRLTVV.

J is TRBJ1-4 and V is TRBV10-3; D unresolved. The CDR3 length is 13 residues. Germline-derived CDR1 and CDR2 are ENHRY and SYGVKD. V lost 6 bases and J 5 bases, leaving 10 bases between the germline ends. Written as DNA, the CDR3 is TGTGCCATCAGGCCCGGGGTGAATGAAAAACTGTTTTTT. Protein sequence: CAIRPGVNEKLFF.

The rearrangement joins TRBV5-5 to TRBJ2-2; 8 nucleotides agree with TRBD2. Germline CDR1 and CDR2: SGHKS and YYEKEE (reference sequence). V lost 4 bases and J lost 6; bases outside the gene matches: 11. The CDR3 loop spans 16 amino acids. The CDR3 is CASSPTGTRGAGELFF. The CDR3 DNA is TGTGCCAGCAGCCCTACCGGGACTAGAGGGGCCGGGGAGCTGTTTTTT.

The rearrangement links TRBV6-4 to TRBJ1-1; D is unresolved. Germline CDR1 and CDR2: MRHNA and SNTAGT. The CDR3 is made up of 15 amino acids. Trimming took 4 bases from V and 5 from J, leaving 17 bases between them. This CDR3 reads CASSASMGVRTEAFF. The CDR3 DNA reads as TGTGCCAGCAGTGCCTCCATGGGCGTTCGGACTGAAGCTTTCTTT.

V and J are TRBV5-1 and TRBJ2-4, with TRBD2 identical over 7 bases. The V gene end was trimmed by 8 bases and the J gene end by 0 bases; junction bases not matched to a gene: 8. The CDR3 consists of 15 residues. Germline CDR1 is SGHRS and CDR2 is YFSETQ. The CDR3 is CASGREGIAKNIQYF. Written as DNA, the CDR3 is TGCGCCAGTGGGAGGGAGGGAATAGCCAAAAACATTCAGTACTTC.

V is TRBV5-6 and J is TRBJ1-2; D uncertain. Looked up from germline, CDR1 is SGHDT and CDR2 is YYEEEE. V was clipped by 0 bases and J by 2 bases, with 8 bases between them. The CDR3 covers 14 residues. CDR3 nucleotide sequence: TGTGCCAGCAGCTTGGGACGGTTAAACTATGGCTACACCTTC. It encodes CASSLGRLNYGYTF.

This chain joins TRBV7-9 and TRBJ1-4; 7 nucleotides agree with TRBD1. This CDR3 has 15 residues. V gave up 1 base and J gave up 4 bases; unmatched junction bases: 3. Germline V gene data show CDR1 as SEHNR and CDR2 as FQNEAQ (reference sequence). The CDR3 DNA follows: TGTGCCAGCAGCTTAGGGACAGGTTATAATGAAAAACTGTTTTTT. Amino acid sequence: CASSLGTGYNEKLFF.

This clone has a handful of counts. This chain connects TRBV2 to TRBJ2-7, with D possibly TRBD1 on 5 matching bases. Germline CDR1 reads SNHLY; CDR2 reads FYNNEI. There are 14 residues in the CDR3. Between the trimmed V and J ends, which lost 2 bases and 4 bases, there was a span of 12 bases. CDR3 protein: CASSEQGISYEQYF. CDR3 nucleotide sequence: TGTGCCAGCAGTGAACAGGGTATTTCGTACGAGCAGTACTTC.

The chain employs TRBV6-5 and TRBJ2-7, with a weak D call TRBD2 (6 bases). The CDR3 is made up of 14 amino acids. Trimming shortened V by 6 bases and J by 2 bases, and 14 bases separated the two germline ends. The germline V gene encodes CDR1 MNHEY and CDR2 SVGAGI. DNA for the CDR3: TGTGCCAGCAGGACAGAGCGGGCCCCCTACGAGCAGTACTTC. Translated: CASRTERAPYEQYF.